This entry lists 12 T cell receptor beta chains sequenced from one sample in a study of T cell responses to AZD1222 COVID-19 vaccine. The protocol was immunoSEQ multiplex PCR, while the TCRdb copy is restricted to in-frame clones and leaves out a portion. The sample carries fewer than 250,000 clones, 85% to 95% recorded once. The material was peripheral blood, obtained on day 0 of AZD1222 vaccination. These receptors were collected from an adult in good health.

V and J are TRBV27 and TRBJ2-7; weak D call: TRBD1 (7 bases). Germline values: CDR1 MNHEY, CDR2 SMNVEV (reference sequence). This CDR3 is built from 14 residues. Deletions cut 2 bases from V and 3 bases from J, with 11 bases between. The CDR3 reads CASSLLQGGYEQYF. In DNA, the CDR3 is TGTGCCAGCAGTTTACTCCAGGGGGGCTACGAGCAGTACTTC.

This clone occurred once. The chain recombines TRBV4-2 with TRBJ2-3; perhaps TRBD2 as D (5 bases). The ends were cut back, 5 bases at V and 0 bases at J, with 9 bases in the middle. From germline, CDR1 is LGHNA and CDR2 YNFKEQ. The CDR3 contains 14 residues. The CDR3 DNA sequence: TGTGCCAGCAGCAACCGAGGGAGCACAGATACGCAGTATTTT. This encodes CASSNRGSTDTQYF.

J is TRBJ2-5 and V is TRBV14; possibly TRBD2 for D (5 bases). Per germline, CDR1 SGHDN and CDR2 FVKESK. Trimming stripped 0 bases from V and 2 bases from J, with 16 bases between. The CDR3 consists of 17 residues. The CDR3 loop reads CASSQEGAEPIQETQYF. CDR3 nucleotides: TGTGCCAGCAGCCAAGAGGGAGCGGAACCTATTCAAGAGACCCAGTACTTC.

The chain recombines TRBV4-3 with TRBJ1-6, with TRBD1 as a possible D gene (5 bases). Deletions cut 0 bases from V and 2 bases from J, with 11 bases between. This CDR3 is 17 amino acids long. Germline lookup yields CDR1 LGHNA and CDR2 YSLEER. The CDR3: CASSQDLGGTYNSPLHF. CDR3 nucleotides: TGCGCCAGCAGCCAAGATCTGGGGGGAACCTATAATTCACCCCTCCACTTT.

The chain recombines TRBV10-3 with TRBJ2-3, with 11 bases aligning to TRBD2. Trimming took 6 bases from V and 3 from J; bases not matched to a gene: 17. The CDR3 length is 19 residues. Germline-derived CDR1 and CDR2 are ENHRY and SYGVKD. The CDR3 is CAISEQQGIAGGLTDTQYF. DNA of the CDR3: TGTGCCATCAGCGAACAACAGGGGATAGCGGGGGGGCTAACAGATACGCAGTATTTT.

The V and J genes are TRBV15 and TRBJ1-3, with D tentatively TRBD1 (6 bases). Germline-derived CDR1 and CDR2 are LNHNV and YYDKDF (reference sequence). With 3 bases removed from V and 0 bases from J, the gap between germline ends came to 12 bases. This CDR3 has 16 amino acids. This chain's CDR3 is CATSRGTSRSGNTIYF. The CDR3 bases are TGTGCCACCAGCAGGGGGACATCCCGCTCTGGAAACACCATATATTTT.

The chain couples TRBV4-1 to TRBJ2-7; D is uncertain. V was pared by 1 base and J by 2 bases, with 12 bases between. Germline V lookup: CDR1 MGHRA, CDR2 YSYEKL. There are 15 residues in the CDR3. The CDR3 is CASSQGTEPTYEQYF. CDR3 bases: TGCGCCAGCAGCCAAGGTACAGAACCAACCTACGAGCAGTACTTC.

The sample holds one count of this clone. The chain combines TRBV5-4 with TRBJ1-3; possibly TRBD1 for D (5 bases). The CDR3 length is 15 residues. Germline CDR1 reads SGHNT; CDR2 reads YYREEE (reference sequence). Trimming stripped 3 bases from V and 0 bases from J, with 10 bases between. CDR3: CASSSGRTSGNTIYF. The CDR3 bases are TGTGCCAGCAGCTCGGGACGGACCTCTGGAAACACCATATATTTT.

The gene calls are TRBV9 and TRBJ1-2; D call uncertain. The CDR3 extends over 14 amino acids. The V end was cut by 4 bases, the J end by 0 bases, with 10 bases between. Germline V gene data show CDR1 as SGDLS and CDR2 as YYNGEE. The CDR3 reads CASSPRTANYGYTF. The DNA of the CDR3 is TGTGCCAGCAGCCCCCGTACTGCTAACTATGGCTACACCTTC.

This chain joins TRBV10-1 and TRBJ2-3, with 7 nucleotides matching TRBD1. Germline CDR1 and CDR2: WNHNN and SYGVQD (reference sequence). V lost 7 bases, J lost 5 bases, and 6 bases stayed unmatched. CDR3 length equals 13 residues. For the CDR3, the DNA is TGCGCCAGCAAGCCCTCAGGGGGAGATACGCAGTATTTT. This encodes CASKPSGGDTQYF.

As DNA, the CDR3 is TGTGCCAGCAGCTTAACCGGAACGAACACCGGGGAGCTGTTTTTT. It translates to CASSLTGTNTGELFF. The J gene is TRBJ2-2, the V gene TRBV7-9, with D unresolved. Trimming removed 2 bases from V and 0 bases from J, with 7 bases in between. The CDR3 runs to 15 residues. Germline assignment: CDR1 SEHNR and CDR2 FQNEAQ (reference sequence).

The V call is TRBV9, the J call TRBJ2-6; D might be TRBD2 (6 bases). The V and J ends lost 3 bases and 2 bases respectively, with 12 bases between them. CDR3 size: 16 residues. CDR1 is SGDLS, CDR2 YYNGEE, per germline. In nucleotides, the CDR3 is TGTGCCAGCAGCGGGCTTTCGGGGGCTGGGGCCAACGTCCTGACTTTC. This codes for CASSGLSGAGANVLTF.